The clone carrying this T cell receptor beta chain was recorded only once. This record comes from a study of blood T cells in healthy people across ages. A sample-barcoded 5' primer and a J-beta primer mix were used in a second PCR of roughly 7 to 11 cycles. TCRdb itself ran the 5' RACE reads through MiXCR, one entry per CDR3 protein. The sample records a few hundred thousand distinct CDR3 sequences, more than 45% being singletons. The CDR3 loop spans 15 amino acids. Trimming cost V 5 bases and J 0 bases, with 13 bases left between them. CDR1 LNHDA and CDR2 SQIVND come from the germline V gene (reference sequence).

The rearrangement links TRBV19 to TRBJ1-1; TRBD1 might be the D (6 bases). Sample: blood. The sequence came from a man in his 60s in good health. CDR3 DNA sequence: TGTGCCAGTAGTTCAAGGACAGACCTGAACACTGAAGCTTTCTTT. Amino acids: CASSSRTDLNTEAFF.